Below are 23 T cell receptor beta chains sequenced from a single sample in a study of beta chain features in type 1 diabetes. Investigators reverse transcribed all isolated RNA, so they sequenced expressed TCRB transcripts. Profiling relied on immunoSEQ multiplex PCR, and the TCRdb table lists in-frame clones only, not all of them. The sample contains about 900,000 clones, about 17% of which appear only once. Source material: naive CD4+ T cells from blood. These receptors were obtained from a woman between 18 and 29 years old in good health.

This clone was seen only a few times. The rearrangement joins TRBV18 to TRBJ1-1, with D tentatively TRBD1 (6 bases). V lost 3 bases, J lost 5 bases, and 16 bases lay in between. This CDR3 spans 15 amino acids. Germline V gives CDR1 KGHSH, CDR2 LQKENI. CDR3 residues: CASSPKTGIGTEAFF. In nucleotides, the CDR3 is TGTGCCAGCTCACCCAAAACAGGGATAGGGACTGAAGCTTTCTTT.

The CDR3 coding sequence is TGCGCCAGCAGTGAGAGATCCAGGGGGCGAGAGACCCAGTACTTC. Translation: CASSERSRGRETQYF. This chain links TRBV10-2 with TRBJ2-5; 8 bases map to TRBD1. The CDR3 spans 15 residues. J lost 4 bases, V lost 2 bases, and 6 bases had no gene match. In germline, CDR1 is WSHSY, CDR2 SAAADI.

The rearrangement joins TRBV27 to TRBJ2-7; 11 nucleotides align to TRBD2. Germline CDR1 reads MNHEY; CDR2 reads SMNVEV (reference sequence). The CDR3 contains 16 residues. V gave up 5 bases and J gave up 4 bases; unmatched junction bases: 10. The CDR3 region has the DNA TGTGCCAGCAGTCGAATCGGGACTAGCGGACGGTACGAGCAGTACTTC. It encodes CASSRIGTSGRYEQYF.

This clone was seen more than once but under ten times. The CDR3: CASSEQGQRPNTEAFF. The DNA of the CDR3 is TGTGCCAGCAGTGAACAGGGACAACGGCCGAACACTGAAGCTTTCTTT. The J gene is TRBJ1-1, the V gene TRBV2; weak D call: TRBD1 (6 bases). From germline, CDR1 is SNHLY and CDR2 FYNNEI. V lost 2 bases, J lost 1 base, and 14 bases lay in between. The CDR3 spans 16 residues.

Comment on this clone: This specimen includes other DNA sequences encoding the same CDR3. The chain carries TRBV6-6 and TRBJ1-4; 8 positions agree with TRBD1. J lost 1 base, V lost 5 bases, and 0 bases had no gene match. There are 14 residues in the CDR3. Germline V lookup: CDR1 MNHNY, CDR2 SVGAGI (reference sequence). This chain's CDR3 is CASSDRGTNEKLFF. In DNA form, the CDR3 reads TGTGCCAGCAGTGACAGGGGAACTAATGAAAAACTGTTTTTT.

The CDR3 coding sequence is TGTGCCACCCAATCGGGCAGACTCACCGGGGAGCTGTTTTTT. This encodes CATQSGRLTGELFF. This sequence joins TRBV19 and TRBJ2-2; no definite D call. The ends were cut back, 10 bases at V and 4 bases at J, with 16 bases in the middle. Looked up from germline, CDR1 is LNHDA and CDR2 is SQIVND (reference sequence). CDR3 size: 14 residues.

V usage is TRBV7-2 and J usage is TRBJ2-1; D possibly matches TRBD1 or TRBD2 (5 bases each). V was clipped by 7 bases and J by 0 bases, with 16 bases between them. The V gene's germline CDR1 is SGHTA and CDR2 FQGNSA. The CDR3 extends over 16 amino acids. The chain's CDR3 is CASTWESGHSYNEQFF. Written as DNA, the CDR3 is TGTGCCAGCACTTGGGAGTCAGGGCACTCCTACAATGAGCAGTTCTTC.

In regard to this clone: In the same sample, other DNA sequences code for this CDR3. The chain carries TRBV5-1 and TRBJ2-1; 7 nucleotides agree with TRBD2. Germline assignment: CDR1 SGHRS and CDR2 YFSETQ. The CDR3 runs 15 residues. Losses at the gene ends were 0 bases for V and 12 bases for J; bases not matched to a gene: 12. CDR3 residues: CASSLGSSGLAVQFF. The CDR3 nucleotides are TGCGCCAGCAGCTTGGGTTCCTCGGGGCTAGCGGTGCAGTTCTTC.

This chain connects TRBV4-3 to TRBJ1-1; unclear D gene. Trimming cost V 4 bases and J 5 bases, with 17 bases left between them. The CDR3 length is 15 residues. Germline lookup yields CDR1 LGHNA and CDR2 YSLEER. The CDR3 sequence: CASSPRVILGTEAFF. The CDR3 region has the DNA TGCGCCAGCAGCCCGAGGGTCATCTTGGGGACTGAAGCTTTCTTT.

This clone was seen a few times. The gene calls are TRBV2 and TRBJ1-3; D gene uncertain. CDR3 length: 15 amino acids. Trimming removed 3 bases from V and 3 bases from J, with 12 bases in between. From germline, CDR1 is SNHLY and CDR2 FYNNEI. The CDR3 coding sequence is TGTGCCAGCAGTGAGGAGGGTGCAGTTGGAAACACCATATATTTT. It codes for CASSEEGAVGNTIYF.

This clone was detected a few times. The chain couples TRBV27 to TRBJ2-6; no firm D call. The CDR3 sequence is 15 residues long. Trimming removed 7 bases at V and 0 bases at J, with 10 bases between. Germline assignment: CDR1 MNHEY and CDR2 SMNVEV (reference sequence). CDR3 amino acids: CASTLRRSGANVLTF. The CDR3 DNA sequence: TGTGCCAGCACCCTGCGGCGCTCTGGGGCCAACGTCCTGACTTTC.

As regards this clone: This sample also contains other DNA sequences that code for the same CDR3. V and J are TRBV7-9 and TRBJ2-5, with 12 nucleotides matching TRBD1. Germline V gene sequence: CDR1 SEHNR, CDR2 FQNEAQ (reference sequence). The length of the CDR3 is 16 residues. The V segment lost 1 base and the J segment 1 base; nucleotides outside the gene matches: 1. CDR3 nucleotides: TGTGCCAGCAGCTTAGGGGACAGGGGGCTCCAAGAGACCCAGTACTTC. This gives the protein CASSLGDRGLQETQYF.

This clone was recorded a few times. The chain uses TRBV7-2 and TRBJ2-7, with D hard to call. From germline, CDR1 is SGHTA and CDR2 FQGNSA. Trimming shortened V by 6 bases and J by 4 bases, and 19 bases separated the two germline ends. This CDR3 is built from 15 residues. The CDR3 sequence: CASSLGLRRRYEQYF. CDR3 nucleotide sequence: TGTGCCAGCAGTTTGGGGTTAAGAAGGAGATACGAGCAGTACTTC.

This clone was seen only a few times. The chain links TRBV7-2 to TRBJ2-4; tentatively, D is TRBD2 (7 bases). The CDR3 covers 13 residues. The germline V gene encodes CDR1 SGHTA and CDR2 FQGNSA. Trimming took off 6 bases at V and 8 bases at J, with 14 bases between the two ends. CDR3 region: CASSKNGGHIQYF. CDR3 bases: TGTGCCAGCAGTAAGAACGGGGGGCACATTCAGTACTTC.

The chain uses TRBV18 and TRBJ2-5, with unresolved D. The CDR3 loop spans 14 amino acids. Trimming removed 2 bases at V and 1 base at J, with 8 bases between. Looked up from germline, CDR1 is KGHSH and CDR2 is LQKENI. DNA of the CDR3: TGTGCCAGCTCACCAATAAACGGCCAAGAGACCCAGTACTTC. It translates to CASSPINGQETQYF.

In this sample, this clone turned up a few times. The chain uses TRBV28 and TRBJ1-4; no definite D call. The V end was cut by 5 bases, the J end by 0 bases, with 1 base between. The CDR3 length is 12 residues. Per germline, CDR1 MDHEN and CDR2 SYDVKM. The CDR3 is CASSTTNEKLFF. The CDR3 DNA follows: TGTGCCAGCAGTACAACTAATGAAAAACTGTTTTTT.

The CDR3 nucleotides are TGCAGCGTTGCTAGGGGCCGCTCCTACAATGAGCAGTTCTTC. Protein sequence: CSVARGRSYNEQFF. The chain is built from TRBV29-1 and TRBJ2-1; perhaps TRBD1 as D (5 bases). Trimming shortened V by 4 bases and J by 0 bases, and 10 bases separated the two germline ends. CDR1 is SQVTM and CDR2 is ANQGSEA in the germline V gene. This CDR3 comprises 14 residues.

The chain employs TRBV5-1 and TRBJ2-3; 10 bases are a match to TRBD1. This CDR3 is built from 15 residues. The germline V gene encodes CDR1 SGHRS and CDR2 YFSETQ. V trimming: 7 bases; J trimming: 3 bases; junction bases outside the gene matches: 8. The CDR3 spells CASGFGTGATDTQYF. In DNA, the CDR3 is TGCGCCAGCGGATTCGGGACAGGGGCGACAGATACGCAGTATTTT.

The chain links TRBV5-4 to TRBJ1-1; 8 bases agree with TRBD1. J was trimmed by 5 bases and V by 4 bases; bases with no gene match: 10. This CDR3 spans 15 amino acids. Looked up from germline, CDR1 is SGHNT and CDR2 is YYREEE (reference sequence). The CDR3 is CASSARGLAITEAFF. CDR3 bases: TGTGCCAGCAGCGCCAGGGGGCTTGCGATTACTGAAGCTTTCTTT.

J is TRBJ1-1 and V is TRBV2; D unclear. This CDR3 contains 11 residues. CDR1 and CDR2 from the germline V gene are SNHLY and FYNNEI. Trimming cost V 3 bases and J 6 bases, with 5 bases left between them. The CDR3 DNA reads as TGTGCCAGCAGTGACTTCGCTGAAGCTTTCTTT. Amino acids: CASSDFAEAFF. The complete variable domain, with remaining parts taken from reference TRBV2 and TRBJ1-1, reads EPEVTQTPSHQVTQMGQEVILRCVPISNHLYFYWYRQILGQKVEFLVSFYNNEISEKSEIFDDQFSVERPDGSNFTLKIRSTKLEDSAMYFCASSDFAEAFFGQGTRLTVV.

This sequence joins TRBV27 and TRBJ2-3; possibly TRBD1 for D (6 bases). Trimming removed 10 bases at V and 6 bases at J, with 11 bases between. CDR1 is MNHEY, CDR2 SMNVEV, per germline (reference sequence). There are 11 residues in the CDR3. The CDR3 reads CATQGFDTQYF. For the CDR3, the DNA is TGTGCCACCCAGGGGTTTGATACGCAGTATTTT.

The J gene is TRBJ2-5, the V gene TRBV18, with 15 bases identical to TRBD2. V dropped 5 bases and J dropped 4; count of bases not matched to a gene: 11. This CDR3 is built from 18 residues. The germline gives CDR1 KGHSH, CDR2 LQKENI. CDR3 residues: CASSSRTSGRARSETQYF. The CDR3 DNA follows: TGTGCCAGCTCATCAAGGACTAGCGGGAGGGCCCGGTCAGAGACCCAGTACTTC.

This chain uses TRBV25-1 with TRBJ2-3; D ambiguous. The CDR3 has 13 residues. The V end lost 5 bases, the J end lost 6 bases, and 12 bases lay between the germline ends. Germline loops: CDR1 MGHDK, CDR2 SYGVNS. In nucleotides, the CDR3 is TGTGCCAGCAGTCATTGGACGCGGGATACGCAGTATTTT. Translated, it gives CASSHWTRDTQYF. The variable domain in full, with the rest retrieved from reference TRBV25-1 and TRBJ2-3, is EADIYQTPRYLVIGTGKKITLECSQTMGHDKMYWYQQDPGMELHLIHYSYGVNSTEKGDLSSESTVSRIRTEHFPLTLESARPSHTSQYLCASSHWTRDTQYFGPGTRLTVL.